This note documents a single T cell receptor (beta chain) sequence. Its antigen is as yet unknown. The sample comes from a study of T cells in Graves' hyperthyroidism and ophthalmopathy. Whole-study findings and limits: Ophthalmopathy and stable hyperthyroidism were told apart by a 13 V-J model.

Germline-derived CDR1 and CDR2 are WSHSY and SAAADI. Unmatched junction bases numbered 11, after V lost 5 bases and J lost 5 bases. This CDR3 comprises 17 residues. Amplification of TCR beta CDR3 regions was performed using RNA transcripts as template. First-round RT-PCR with HTBI primers amplified the TCR CDR3 region. One entry per CDR3 protein results from TCRdb running MiXCR on the multiplex PCR reads. The sample gives a few hundred thousand distinct CDR3 sequences, around 13% of which show up once; around a fifth is in the top ten. The V and J genes are TRBV10-2 and TRBJ2-2, with 10 bases identical to TRBD2. The sequence was obtained from a woman aged 25 to 39 with Graves' ophthalmopathy. The sample taken for sequencing was blood. The CDR3 loop is CASSRKRGGLDTGELFF. The CDR3 region has the DNA TGCGCCAGCAGTAGAAAGCGGGGGGGCCTCGATACCGGGGAGCTGTTTTTT.